This T cell receptor beta chain was sequenced during a study of T cell changes during pregnancy in multiple sclerosis. The table came from immunoSEQ multiplex PCR; TCRdb's copy has only in-frame clones and leaves some out. The sample holds almost 40,000 clones, around 90% seen once. Unmatched junction bases numbered 10, after V lost 7 bases and J lost 5 bases. In germline, CDR1 is MNHNY, CDR2 SVGAGI (reference sequence). The CDR3 is 14 residues long. The chain has TRBV6-6 and TRBJ1-1; TRBD1 agrees at 7 bases. The receptor comes from a female donor in good health, enrolled as a control in a pregnancy study. The sample consisted of CD4+ T cells from peripheral blood mononuclear cells, taken in the second trimester of pregnancy. CDR3 residues: CASITGQRGTEAFF. CDR3 coding DNA: TGTGCCAGCATTACGGGACAGCGAGGGACTGAAGCTTTCTTT.